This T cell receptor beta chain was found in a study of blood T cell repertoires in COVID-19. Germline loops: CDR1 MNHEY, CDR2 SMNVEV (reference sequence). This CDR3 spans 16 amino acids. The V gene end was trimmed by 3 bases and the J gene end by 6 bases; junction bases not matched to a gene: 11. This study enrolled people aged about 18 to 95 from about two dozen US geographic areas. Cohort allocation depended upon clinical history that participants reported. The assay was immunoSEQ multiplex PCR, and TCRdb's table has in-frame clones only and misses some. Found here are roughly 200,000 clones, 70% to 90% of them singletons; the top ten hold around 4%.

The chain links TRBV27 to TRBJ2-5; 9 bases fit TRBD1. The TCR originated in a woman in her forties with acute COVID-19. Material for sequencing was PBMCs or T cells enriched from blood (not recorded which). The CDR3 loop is CASSLSGTGKKKTQYF. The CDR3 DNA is TGTGCCAGCAGTTTGTCCGGGACAGGGAAGAAGAAGACCCAGTACTTC.